These 3 T cell receptor beta chains originate from one sample sequenced in a study of T cells in Graves' hyperthyroidism and ophthalmopathy. From RNA transcripts, TCR beta CDR3 regions were amplified. Researchers ran a first-round RT-PCR on the TCR CDR3 using the HTBI primer set. TCRdb used MiXCR to reprocess the multiplex PCR reads, holding one entry per CDR3 protein. The sample gives about 610,000 distinct CDR3 sequences, about 14% of which show up once; over 3.5% is in the top ten. Source material: blood. These receptors were collected from a woman between 35 and 50 years old with Graves' ophthalmopathy.

The table lists this clonotype with many counts. The chain employs TRBV7-8 and TRBJ1-1; D is undetermined. Germline values: CDR1 SGHVS, CDR2 FQNEAQ. Trimming left V 4 bases short and J 5 bases short, with 17 bases between. The CDR3 loop spans 15 amino acids. The chain's CDR3 is CASSSQYRMGTEAFF. CDR3 nucleotides: TGTGCCAGCAGCTCCCAGTACCGCATGGGGACTGAAGCTTTCTTT. Variable domain in full (rest from reference TRBV7-8 and TRBJ1-1): GAGVSQSPRYKVAKRGQDVALRCDPISGHVSLFWYQQALGQGPEFLTYFQNEAQLDKSGLPSDRFFAERPEGSVSTLKIQRTQQEDSAVYLCASSSQYRMGTEAFFGQGTRLTVV.

This clonotype showed up many times. The J gene is TRBJ2-7, the V gene TRBV27; 7 nucleotides line up with TRBD1. The CDR3 consists of 15 residues. With V trimmed by 6 bases and J by 0 bases, 8 bases remained unmatched. Per germline, CDR1 MNHEY and CDR2 SMNVEV (reference sequence). CDR3 DNA: TGTGCCAGCAGCCGGGACAGAGAAAGCTCCTACGAGCAGTACTTC. Translating it yields CASSRDRESSYEQYF.

The chain employs TRBV11-2 and TRBJ2-4; either TRBD1 or TRBD2 may supply D (5 bases each). Germline V gene data show CDR1 as SGHAT and CDR2 as FQNNGV. The CDR3 length is 14 residues. Deletions cut 3 bases from V and 8 bases from J, with 14 bases between. The CDR3 spells CASSFSGPTDIQYF. In DNA form, the CDR3 reads TGTGCCAGCAGCTTTTCGGGACCTACGGACATTCAGTACTTC.